Presented here are 10 T cell receptor beta chains from one specimen sequenced in a study of CD8+ T cells in alopecia areata. Following RNA extraction, reverse transcription yielded cDNA that acted as the sequencing template. Profiled with immunoSEQ multiplex PCR; TCRdb holds only in-frame clones, not every one. The data hold about 210,000 clones, with approximately 65% observed a single time. Sample treatment: oral pan-JAK inhibitor, 5-10 mg twice daily. The source material was CD4+ T cells sorted from blood, sampled around week 46, from a patient treated with tofacitinib. The receptors derive from a human donor with alopecia areata.

The chain combines TRBV4-1 with TRBJ1-1, with 7 positions matching TRBD1. The CDR3 is 16 amino acids. Germline-derived CDR1 and CDR2 are MGHRA and YSYEKL. Unmatched junction bases numbered 8, after V lost 3 bases and J lost 1 base. The CDR3 is CASSQAPTGKNTEAFF. The CDR3 coding sequence is TGCGCCAGCAGCCAGGCCCCGACAGGGAAGAACACTGAAGCTTTCTTT.

This clone was found a few times. The chain has TRBV5-1 and TRBJ2-7; TRBD1 matches 10 bases. The germline CDR1 and CDR2 sequences are SGHRS and YFSETQ. The CDR3 runs 14 residues. J gave up 4 bases and V 6 bases, and 7 bases lay outside the gene matches. The CDR3 sequence: CASNPGTGVYEQYF. The CDR3 region has the DNA TGCGCCAGCAATCCCGGGACAGGGGTATACGAGCAGTACTTC. Complete variable domain (other parts from reference TRBV5-1 and TRBJ2-7): KAGVTQTPRYLIKTRGQQVTLSCSPISGHRSVSWYQQTPGQGLQFLFEYFSETQRNKGNFPGRFSGRQFSNSRSEMNVSTLELGDSALYLCASNPGTGVYEQYFGPGTRLTVT.

The rearrangement links TRBV7-9 to TRBJ2-2; D possibly corresponds to TRBD1 (5 bases). Trimming stripped 2 bases from V and 1 base from J, with 5 bases between. Germline CDR1 reads SEHNR; CDR2 reads FQNEAQ (reference sequence). This CDR3 has 14 amino acids. The CDR3 nucleotides read TGTGCCAGCAGCTTACAGGGGAACACCGGGGAGCTGTTTTTT. Amino acid sequence: CASSLQGNTGELFF. Full variable domain (remainder filled in from reference TRBV7-9 and TRBJ2-2): DTGVSQNPRHKITKRGQNVTFRCDPISEHNRLYWYRQTLGQGPEFLTYFQNEAQLEKSRLLSDRFSAERPKGSFSTLEIQRTEQGDSAMYLCASSLQGNTGELFFGEGSRLTVL.

This clone was found once. Other DNA sequences in this specimen translate into the identical CDR3. The CDR3 loop is CAWRRRNTEAFF. CDR3 coding DNA: TGTGCCTGGAGACGGAGAAACACTGAAGCTTTCTTT. The chain couples TRBV30 to TRBJ1-1; D remains unclear. This CDR3 is 12 amino acids long. Germline V lookup: CDR1 GTSNPN, CDR2 SVGIG (reference sequence). V lost 3 bases to trimming and J lost 2 bases, with 7 bases between them.

The chain carries TRBV7-3 and TRBJ2-3; possible D gene TRBD1, 5 bases. V shed 7 bases and J shed 6 bases, with 14 bases lying between them. CDR3 length: 13 amino acids. The germline gives CDR1 SGHTA, CDR2 FQGTGA. CDR3 loop: CASTTGRGDTQYF. The CDR3 DNA sequence: TGTGCCAGCACCACGGGTAGGGGTGATACGCAGTATTTT.

The chain joins TRBV29-1 to TRBJ2-7; maybe TRBD1 (6 bases). This CDR3 region has 13 residues. V dropped 6 bases and J dropped 1 base, with 13 bases sitting between them. Germline CDR1 and CDR2: SQVTM and ANQGSEA. The CDR3 region has the DNA TGCAGCGTGGCCGGGACACTTTCCTACGAGCAGTACTTC. It translates to CSVAGTLSYEQYF.

This chain links TRBV9 with TRBJ2-5; 8 bases fit TRBD1. This CDR3 has 16 amino acids. Trimming removed 4 bases from V and 1 base from J; junction bases left unmatched: 9. In germline, CDR1 is SGDLS, CDR2 YYNGEE. CDR3: CASSYGQGAAQETQYF. In DNA form, the CDR3 reads TGTGCCAGCAGCTACGGACAGGGAGCAGCCCAAGAGACCCAGTACTTC.

J is TRBJ1-5 and V is TRBV2; D call uncertain. Germline lookup yields CDR1 SNHLY and CDR2 FYNNEI. This CDR3 is 14 amino acids long. The V end was cut by 3 bases, the J end by 3 bases, with 9 bases between. The CDR3 DNA follows: TGTGCCAGCAGTGAGGCGCTGCCCAATCAGCCCCAGCATTTT. It encodes CASSEALPNQPQHF.

The chain uses TRBV28 and TRBJ2-6, with D unclear. Germline CDR1 reads MDHEN; CDR2 reads SYDVKM. V lost 7 bases and J lost 3, with 7 bases in between. This CDR3 region has 13 residues. The CDR3 reads CASKAFGANVLTF. The CDR3 DNA reads TGTGCCAGCAAGGCTTTTGGGGCCAACGTCCTGACTTTC.

The rearrangement joins TRBV7-9 to TRBJ1-6, with 8 bases fitting TRBD1. With 1 base clipped from V and 7 bases from J, the junction kept 0 bases outside the gene matches. The germline CDR1 and CDR2 sequences are SEHNR and FQNEAQ (reference sequence). The length of the CDR3 is 14 residues. This CDR3 reads CASSLGDRNSPLHF. Written as DNA, the CDR3 is TGTGCCAGCAGCTTAGGGGACAGGAATTCACCCCTCCACTTT.